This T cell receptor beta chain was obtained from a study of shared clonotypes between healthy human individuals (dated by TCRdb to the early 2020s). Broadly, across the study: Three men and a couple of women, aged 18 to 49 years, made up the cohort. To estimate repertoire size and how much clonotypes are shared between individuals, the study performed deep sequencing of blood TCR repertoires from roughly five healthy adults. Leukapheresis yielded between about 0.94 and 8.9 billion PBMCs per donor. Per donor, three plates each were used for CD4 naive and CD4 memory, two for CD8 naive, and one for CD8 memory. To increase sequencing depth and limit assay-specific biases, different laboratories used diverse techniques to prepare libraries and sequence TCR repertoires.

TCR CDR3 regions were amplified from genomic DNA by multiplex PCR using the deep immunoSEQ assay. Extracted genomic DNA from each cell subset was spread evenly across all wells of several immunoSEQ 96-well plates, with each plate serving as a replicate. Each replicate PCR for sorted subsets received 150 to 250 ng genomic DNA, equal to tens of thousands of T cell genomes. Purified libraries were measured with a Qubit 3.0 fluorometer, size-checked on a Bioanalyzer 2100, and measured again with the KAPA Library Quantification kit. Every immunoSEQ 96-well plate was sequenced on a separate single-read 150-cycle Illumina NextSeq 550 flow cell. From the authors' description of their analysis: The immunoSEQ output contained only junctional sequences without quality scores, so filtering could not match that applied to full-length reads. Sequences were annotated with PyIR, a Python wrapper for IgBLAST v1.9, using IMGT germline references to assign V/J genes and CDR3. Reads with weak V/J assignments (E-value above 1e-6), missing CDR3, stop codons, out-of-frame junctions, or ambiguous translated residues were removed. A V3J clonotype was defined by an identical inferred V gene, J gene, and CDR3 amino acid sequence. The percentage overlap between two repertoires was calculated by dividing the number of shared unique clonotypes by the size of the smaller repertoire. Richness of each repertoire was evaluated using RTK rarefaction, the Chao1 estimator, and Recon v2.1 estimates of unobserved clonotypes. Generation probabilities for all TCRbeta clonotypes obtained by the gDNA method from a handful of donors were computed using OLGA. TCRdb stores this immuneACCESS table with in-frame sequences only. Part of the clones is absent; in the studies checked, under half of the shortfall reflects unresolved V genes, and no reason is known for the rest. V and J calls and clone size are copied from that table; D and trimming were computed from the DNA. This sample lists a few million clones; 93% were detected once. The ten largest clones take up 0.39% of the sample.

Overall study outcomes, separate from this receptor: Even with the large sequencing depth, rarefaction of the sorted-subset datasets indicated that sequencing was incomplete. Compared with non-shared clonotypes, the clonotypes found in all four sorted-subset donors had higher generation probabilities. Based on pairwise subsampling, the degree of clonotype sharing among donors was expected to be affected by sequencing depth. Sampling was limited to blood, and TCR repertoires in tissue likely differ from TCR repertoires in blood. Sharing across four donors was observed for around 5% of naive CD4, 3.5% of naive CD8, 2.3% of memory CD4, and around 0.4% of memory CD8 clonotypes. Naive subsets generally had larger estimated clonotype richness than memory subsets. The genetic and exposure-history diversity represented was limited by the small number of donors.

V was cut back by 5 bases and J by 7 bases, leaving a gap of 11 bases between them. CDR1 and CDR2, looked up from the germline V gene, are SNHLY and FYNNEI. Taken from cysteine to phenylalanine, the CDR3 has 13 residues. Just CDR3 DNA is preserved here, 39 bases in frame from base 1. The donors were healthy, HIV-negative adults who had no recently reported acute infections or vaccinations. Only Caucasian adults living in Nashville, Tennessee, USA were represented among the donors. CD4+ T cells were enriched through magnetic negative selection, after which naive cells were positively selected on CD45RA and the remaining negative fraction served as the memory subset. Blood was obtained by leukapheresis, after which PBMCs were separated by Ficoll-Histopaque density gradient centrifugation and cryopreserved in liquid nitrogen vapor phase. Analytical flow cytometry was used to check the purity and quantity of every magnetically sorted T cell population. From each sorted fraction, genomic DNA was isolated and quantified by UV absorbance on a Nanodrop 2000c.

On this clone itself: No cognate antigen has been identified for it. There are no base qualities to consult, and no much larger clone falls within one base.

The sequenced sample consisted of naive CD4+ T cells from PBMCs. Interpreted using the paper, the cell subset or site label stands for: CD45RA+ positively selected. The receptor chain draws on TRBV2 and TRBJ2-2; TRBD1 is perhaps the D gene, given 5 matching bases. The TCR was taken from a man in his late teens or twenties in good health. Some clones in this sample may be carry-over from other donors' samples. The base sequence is TGTGCCAGCAGTTTCCAGGGTATCGGGGAGCTGTTTTTT. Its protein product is CASSFQGIGELFF.